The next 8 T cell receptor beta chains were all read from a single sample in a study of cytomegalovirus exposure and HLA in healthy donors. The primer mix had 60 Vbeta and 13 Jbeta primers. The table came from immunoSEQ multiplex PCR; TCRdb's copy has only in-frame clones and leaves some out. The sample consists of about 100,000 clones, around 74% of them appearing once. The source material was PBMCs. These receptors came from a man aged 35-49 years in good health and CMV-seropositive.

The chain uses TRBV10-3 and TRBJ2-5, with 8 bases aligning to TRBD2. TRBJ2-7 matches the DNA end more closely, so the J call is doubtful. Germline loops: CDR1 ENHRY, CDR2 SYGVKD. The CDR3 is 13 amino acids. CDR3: CAIGSGSSYEQYF. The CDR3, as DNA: TGTGCCATCGGGAGCGGGAGTAGCTACGAGCAGTACTTC.

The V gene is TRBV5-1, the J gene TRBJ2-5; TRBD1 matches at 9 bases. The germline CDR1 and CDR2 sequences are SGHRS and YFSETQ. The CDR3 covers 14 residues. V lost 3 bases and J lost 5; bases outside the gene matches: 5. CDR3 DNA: TGCGCCAGCAGCTGGGACAGGGCGAGGGAGACCCAGTACTTC. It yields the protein CASSWDRARETQYF.

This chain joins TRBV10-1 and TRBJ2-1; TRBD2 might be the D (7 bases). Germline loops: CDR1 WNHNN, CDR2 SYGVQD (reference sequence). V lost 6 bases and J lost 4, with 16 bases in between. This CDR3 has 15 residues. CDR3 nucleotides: TGCGCCAGCAGCCTGGAAGCGGGGACATACAATGAGCAGTTCTTC. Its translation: CASSLEAGTYNEQFF.

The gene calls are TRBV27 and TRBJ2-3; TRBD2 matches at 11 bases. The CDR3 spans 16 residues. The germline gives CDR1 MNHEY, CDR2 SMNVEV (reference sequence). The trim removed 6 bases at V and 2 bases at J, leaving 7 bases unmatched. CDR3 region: CASRQKGLAVTDTQYF. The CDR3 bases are TGTGCCAGCAGGCAAAAGGGACTAGCGGTCACAGATACGCAGTATTTT.

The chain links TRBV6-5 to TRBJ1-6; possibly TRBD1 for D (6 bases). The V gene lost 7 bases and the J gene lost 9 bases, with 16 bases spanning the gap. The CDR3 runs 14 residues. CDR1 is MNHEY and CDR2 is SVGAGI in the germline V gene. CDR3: CASTLEGGFSPLHF. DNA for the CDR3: TGTGCCAGCACTCTGGAAGGGGGTTTTTCACCCCTCCACTTT.

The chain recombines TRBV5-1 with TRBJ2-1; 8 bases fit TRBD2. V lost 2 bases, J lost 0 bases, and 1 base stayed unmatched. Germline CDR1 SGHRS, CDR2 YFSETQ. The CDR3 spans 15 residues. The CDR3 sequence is CASSFSGSSYNEQFF. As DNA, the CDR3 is TGCGCCAGCAGCTTCAGCGGGAGCTCCTACAATGAGCAGTTCTTC.

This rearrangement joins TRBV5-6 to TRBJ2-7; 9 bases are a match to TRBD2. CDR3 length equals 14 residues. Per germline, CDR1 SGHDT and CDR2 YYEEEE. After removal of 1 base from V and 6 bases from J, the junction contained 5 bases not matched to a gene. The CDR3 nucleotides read TGTGCCAGCAGCTTGAGTGGCGGGGGGGTCGAGCAGTACTTC. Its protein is CASSLSGGGVEQYF.

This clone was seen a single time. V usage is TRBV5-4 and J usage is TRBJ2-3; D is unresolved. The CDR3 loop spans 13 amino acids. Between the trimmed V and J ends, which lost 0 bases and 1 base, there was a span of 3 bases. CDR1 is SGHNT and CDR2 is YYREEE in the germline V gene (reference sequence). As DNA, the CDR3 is TGTGCCAGCAGCTTGGCCGGCACAGATACGCAGTATTTT. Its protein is CASSLAGTDTQYF.